This is a list of T cell receptor beta chains from one sample in a study of T cells expressing NK-cell markers. TCRdb re-analyzed the 5' RACE reads; it lists each CDR3 protein once, without DNA. The sample spans 350,000 to 400,000 distinct CDR3 sequences; the ten largest clones claim over 8.5%. The sequenced material came from blood T cells: a sorted CD56 or NKG2C T cell subset, CD4+ or CD8+ T cells, or bulk PBMC T cells (not recorded which). These TCRs come from a woman aged 50 to 65 in good health. Each CDR3 is given with its conserved first and last residue.

cdr3_aa,v_call,j_call
CASSYSELAGGQEQFF,TRBV6-2/TRBV6-3,TRBJ2-1
CSVTGTSGIIDEQYF,TRBV29-1,TRBJ2-7
CSASKADRISSEAFF,TRBV20-1,TRBJ1-1
CASSSGQTDTQYF,TRBV11-1,TRBJ2-3
CSAVGGPDNEQFF,TRBV29-1,TRBJ2-1
CASSSRDGPSEQFF,TRBV11-3,TRBJ2-1
CASSQGQGSGANVLTF,TRBV4-1,TRBJ2-6
CASSQAREPGANVLTF,TRBV4-2,TRBJ2-6
CAWRRLAETQYF,TRBV30,TRBJ2-5
CASSLLQAFEETQYF,TRBV12-3/TRBV12-4,TRBJ2-5
CASSQDINRQETQYF,TRBV14,TRBJ2-5
CASSSMGDGNQPQHF,TRBV12-3/TRBV12-4,TRBJ1-5
CASGEAGVRGNEQFF,TRBV3-1,TRBJ2-1
CASSAGTGDPQTQFF,TRBV6-4,TRBJ2-1
CATSDQKDTGELFF,TRBV24-1,TRBJ2-2
CATSDFSGTGVYEQFF,TRBV24-1,TRBJ2-1
CASNSVATGELFF,TRBV6-5,TRBJ2-2
CASSLARNTQYF,TRBV7-8,TRBJ2-3
CASSLKLGTEAFF,TRBV25-1,TRBJ1-1
CSARLFTLSGRVSDTQYF,TRBV20-1,TRBJ2-3
CASTPLERYNEQFF,TRBV12-3/TRBV12-4,TRBJ2-1
CASSQIGSDEKLFF,TRBV4-1,TRBJ1-4
CASSLKTRGGGEQFF,TRBV5-1,TRBJ2-1
CASSSQGRGETQYF,TRBV6-2/TRBV6-3,TRBJ2-5
CASSLERGLYEQYF,TRBV5-1,TRBJ2-7
CASSQSRRGGELFF,TRBV4-1,TRBJ2-2
CASHPGQGRDNEQFF,TRBV3-1,TRBJ2-1